Listed below are T cell receptor beta chains from one sample, sequenced in a study of shared clonotypes between healthy human individuals. Some clones are missing from TCRdb's copy, which holds only in-frame ones; the method was immunoSEQ multiplex PCR. The profile shows some 1.4 million clones, roughly 96% of them singletons. Sample: naive CD4+ T cells sorted from blood. The receptors were sampled from a man between 25 and 39 years old in good health. Both conserved end residues are part of each CDR3. A D gene is named only where the DNA matches it firmly. Some rows have no size entry. The others give once, few or many, or a class for an expanded clone.

clone_size: -
j_call: TRBJ2-3
v_call: TRBV2
d_call: TRBD2
cdr3_aa: CASSGLAGLRGTDTQYF
cdr3_nt: TGTGCCAGCAGCGGACTAGCGGGACTAAGAGGCACAGATACGCAGTATTTT

clone_size: -
j_call: TRBJ2-5
v_call: TRBV2
d_call: -
cdr3_aa: CASSEAGTPQETQYF
cdr3_nt: TGTGCCAGCAGTGAAGCGGGGACTCCACAAGAGACCCAGTACTTC

clone_size: -
j_call: TRBJ2-1
v_call: TRBV27
d_call: TRBD1
cdr3_aa: CASSSLTGPGLNEQFF
cdr3_nt: TGTGCCAGCAGTTCCTTGACAGGGCCGGGGCTCAATGAGCAGTTCTTC

clone_size: -
j_call: TRBJ1-1
v_call: TRBV19
d_call: -
cdr3_aa: CASKVNRHTNTEAFF
cdr3_nt: TGTGCCAGTAAGGTGAATAGGCACACGAACACTGAAGCTTTCTTT

clone_size: -
j_call: TRBJ2-7
v_call: TRBV10-1
d_call: TRBD2
cdr3_aa: CASSGKPGGRIYEQYF
cdr3_nt: TGCGCCAGCAGTGGAAAACCGGGAGGGAGGATTTACGAGCAGTACTTC

clone_size: -
j_call: TRBJ2-2
v_call: TRBV10-3
d_call: -
cdr3_aa: CAISEPRGSGELFF
cdr3_nt: TGTGCCATCAGTGAGCCTAGGGGCTCCGGGGAGCTGTTTTTT

clone_size: -
j_call: TRBJ2-5
v_call: TRBV28
d_call: -
cdr3_aa: CATRGLPLHEETQYF
cdr3_nt: TGTGCCACCAGGGGATTACCTCTTCACGAAGAGACCCAGTACTTC

clone_size: -
j_call: TRBJ1-5
v_call: TRBV19
d_call: -
cdr3_aa: CASSIDQSSQPQHF
cdr3_nt: TGTGCCAGTAGTATAGATCAGAGTAGTCAGCCCCAGCATTTT

clone_size: -
j_call: TRBJ2-1
v_call: TRBV11-2
d_call: -
cdr3_aa: CASSLDPEGNEQFF
cdr3_nt: TGTGCCAGCAGCTTAGATCCCGAGGGCAATGAGCAGTTCTTC

clone_size: -
j_call: TRBJ2-6
v_call: TRBV6-5
d_call: -
cdr3_aa: CASGGLGANVLTF
cdr3_nt: TGTGCCAGCGGGGGTTTAGGGGCCAACGTCCTGACTTTC

clone_size: -
j_call: TRBJ1-2
v_call: TRBV27
d_call: -
cdr3_aa: CASSFIGQEGPGGYTF
cdr3_nt: TGTGCCAGCAGTTTTATCGGGCAGGAGGGCCCAGGGGGCTACACCTTC

clone_size: -
j_call: TRBJ2-2
v_call: TRBV2
d_call: -
cdr3_aa: CASTDVNGSGELFF
cdr3_nt: TGTGCCAGCACTGATGTAAATGGTTCCGGGGAGCTGTTTTTT

clone_size: -
j_call: TRBJ2-7
v_call: TRBV5-4
d_call: TRBD1
cdr3_aa: CASSQKTGGIYEQYF
cdr3_nt: TGTGCCAGCAGCCAGAAGACAGGGGGTATCTACGAGCAGTACTTC

clone_size: -
j_call: TRBJ1-5
v_call: TRBV27
d_call: -
cdr3_aa: CASSLLGQPQHF
cdr3_nt: TGTGCCAGCAGTTTATTAGGCCAGCCCCAGCATTTT

clone_size: -
j_call: TRBJ2-7
v_call: TRBV11-2
d_call: TRBD2
cdr3_aa: CASSPTRRGGPPRYEQYF
cdr3_nt: TGTGCCAGCAGCCCGACGAGGCGGGGAGGGCCTCCGCGTTACGAGCAGTACTTC

clone_size: -
j_call: TRBJ1-3
v_call: TRBV18
d_call: -
cdr3_aa: CASSPTAWLSGNTIYF
cdr3_nt: TGTGCCAGCTCGCCCACGGCGTGGCTTTCTGGAAACACCATATATTTT

clone_size: -
j_call: TRBJ1-2
v_call: TRBV19
d_call: TRBD1
cdr3_aa: CASSSRTGGRLSFGYTF
cdr3_nt: TGTGCCAGTAGTTCTCGGACAGGGGGAAGGCTTAGTTTTGGCTACACCTTC

clone_size: -
j_call: TRBJ1-1
v_call: TRBV11-3
d_call: -
cdr3_aa: CASSSNRGHLNTEAFF
cdr3_nt: TGTGCCAGCAGCTCAAATCGGGGACACTTGAACACTGAAGCTTTCTTT

clone_size: -
j_call: TRBJ2-1
v_call: TRBV5-4
d_call: TRBD2
cdr3_aa: CASSSGLATSYNEQFF
cdr3_nt: TGTGCCAGCAGTTCCGGACTAGCGACCTCCTACAATGAGCAGTTCTTC

clone_size: -
j_call: TRBJ2-3
v_call: TRBV18
d_call: TRBD2
cdr3_aa: CASSLPPGLAIDTQYF
cdr3_nt: TGTGCCAGCTCACTCCCGCCGGGACTAGCAATAGATACGCAGTATTTT

clone_size: once
j_call: TRBJ1-1
v_call: TRBV5-8
d_call: -
cdr3_aa: CASSWDLRQGTEAFF
cdr3_nt: TGTGCCAGCAGTTGGGACCTCCGGCAGGGCACTGAAGCTTTCTTT

clone_size: -
j_call: TRBJ1-2
v_call: TRBV10-2
d_call: TRBD1
cdr3_aa: CASRGTALYGYTF
cdr3_nt: TGCGCCAGCAGAGGGACAGCCCTCTATGGCTACACCTTC

clone_size: -
j_call: TRBJ2-1
v_call: TRBV5-4
d_call: TRBD1
cdr3_aa: CASSATGANEQFF
cdr3_nt: TGTGCCAGCAGCGCGACAGGGGCCAATGAGCAGTTCTTC

clone_size: -
j_call: TRBJ2-1
v_call: TRBV19
d_call: -
cdr3_aa: CASSLANEQFF
cdr3_nt: TGTGCCAGTAGCCTCGCAAATGAGCAGTTCTTC

clone_size: -
j_call: TRBJ2-6
v_call: TRBV7-2
d_call: -
cdr3_aa: CASSPELGGANVLTF
cdr3_nt: TGTGCCAGCAGCCCCGAGTTAGGCGGGGCCAACGTCCTGACTTTC

clone_size: -
j_call: TRBJ2-2
v_call: TRBV9
d_call: -
cdr3_aa: CASSPGLWNTGELFF
cdr3_nt: TGTGCCAGCAGCCCCGGACTCTGGAACACCGGGGAGCTGTTTTTT

clone_size: -
j_call: TRBJ2-5
v_call: TRBV5-6
d_call: TRBD1
cdr3_aa: CASSWGIGTGAQETQYF
cdr3_nt: TGTGCCAGCAGCTGGGGGATCGGAACAGGGGCCCAAGAGACCCAGTACTTC

clone_size: -
j_call: TRBJ1-1
v_call: TRBV21-1
d_call: -
cdr3_aa: CASSIQGAVNTEAFF
cdr3_nt: TGTGCCAGCAGCATACAGGGGGCGGTGAACACTGAAGCTTTCTTT

clone_size: -
j_call: TRBJ2-1
v_call: TRBV7-9
d_call: -
cdr3_aa: CATNDEQFF
cdr3_nt: TGTGCCACCAACGATGAGCAGTTCTTC

clone_size: -
j_call: TRBJ2-7
v_call: TRBV11-2
d_call: TRBD2
cdr3_aa: CASSLDSGRVSYEQYF
cdr3_nt: TGTGCCAGCAGCTTAGATAGCGGGAGGGTATCCTACGAGCAGTACTTC

clone_size: -
j_call: TRBJ2-2
v_call: TRBV6-5
d_call: -
cdr3_aa: CASGGSRNTGELFF
cdr3_nt: TGTGCCAGCGGGGGTAGTCGGAACACCGGGGAGCTGTTTTTT

clone_size: once
j_call: TRBJ2-7
v_call: TRBV6-5
d_call: TRBD1
cdr3_aa: CASSSTGGSYEQYF
cdr3_nt: TGTGCCAGCAGTTCTACAGGGGGCTCCTACGAGCAGTACTTC

clone_size: -
j_call: TRBJ1-1
v_call: TRBV5-1
d_call: -
cdr3_aa: CASSLVAGQSGTEAFF
cdr3_nt: TGCGCCAGCAGCTTGGTGGCAGGTCAATCGGGAACTGAAGCTTTCTTT

clone_size: -
j_call: TRBJ1-2
v_call: TRBV10-2
d_call: TRBD1
cdr3_aa: CASREGQGPIYGYTF
cdr3_nt: TGCGCCAGCAGAGAAGGACAGGGCCCTATCTATGGCTACACCTTC

clone_size: -
j_call: TRBJ2-1
v_call: TRBV2
d_call: -
cdr3_aa: CASSGRSDDSYNEQFF
cdr3_nt: TGTGCCAGCTCGGGCCGGTCAGACGACTCCTACAATGAGCAGTTCTTC

clone_size: -
j_call: TRBJ1-2
v_call: TRBV27
d_call: -
cdr3_aa: CASSLSRRTNYGYTF
cdr3_nt: TGTGCCAGCAGTTTATCTCGCCGGACTAACTATGGCTACACCTTC